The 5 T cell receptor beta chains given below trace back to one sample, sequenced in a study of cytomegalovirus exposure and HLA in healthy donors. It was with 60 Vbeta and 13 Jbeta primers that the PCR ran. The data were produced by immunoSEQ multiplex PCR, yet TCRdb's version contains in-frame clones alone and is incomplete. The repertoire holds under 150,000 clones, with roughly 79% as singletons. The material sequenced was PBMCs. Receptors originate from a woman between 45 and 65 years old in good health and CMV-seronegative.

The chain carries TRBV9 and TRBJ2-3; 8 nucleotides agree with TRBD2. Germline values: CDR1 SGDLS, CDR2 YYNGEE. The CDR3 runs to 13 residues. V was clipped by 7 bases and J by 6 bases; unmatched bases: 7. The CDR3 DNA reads TGTGCCAGCGGCGGGGGGCCGGGGGATACGCAGTATTTT. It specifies CASGGGPGDTQYF.

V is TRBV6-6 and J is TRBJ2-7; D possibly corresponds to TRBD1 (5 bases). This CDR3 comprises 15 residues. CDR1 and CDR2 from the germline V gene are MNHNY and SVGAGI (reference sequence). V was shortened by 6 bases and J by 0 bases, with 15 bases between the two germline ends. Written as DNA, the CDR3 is TGTGCCAGCAGCCCTACAGGTCTCCCCTCCTACGAGCAGTACTTC. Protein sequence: CASSPTGLPSYEQYF.

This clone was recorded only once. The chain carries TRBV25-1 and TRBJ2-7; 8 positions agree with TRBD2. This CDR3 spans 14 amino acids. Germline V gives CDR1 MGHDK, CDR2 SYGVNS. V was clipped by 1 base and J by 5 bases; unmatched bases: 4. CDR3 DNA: TGTGCCAGCAGTGAATCTGGCGGGAGGAACGAGCAGTACTTC. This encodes CASSESGGRNEQYF.

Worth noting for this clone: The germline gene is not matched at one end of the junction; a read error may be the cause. CDR3 residues: CASSYSGNSNQPQNF. The CDR3 DNA reads TGTGCCAGCAGTTACTCGGGTAATAGCAATCAGCCCCAGAATTTT. The chain links TRBV6-5 to TRBJ1-5; no clear D. Germline CDR1 MNHEY, CDR2 SVGAGI. The length of the CDR3 is 15 residues.

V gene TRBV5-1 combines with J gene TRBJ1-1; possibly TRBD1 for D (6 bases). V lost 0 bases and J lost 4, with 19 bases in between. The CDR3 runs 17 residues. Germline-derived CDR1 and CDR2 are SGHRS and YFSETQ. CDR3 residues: CASSLGFLGASVTEAFF. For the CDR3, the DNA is TGCGCCAGCAGCTTGGGGTTCTTGGGGGCCTCGGTCACTGAAGCTTTCTTT.